Listed here is a single T cell receptor beta chain. Antigen: not known. The PCR employed 60 Vbeta primers together with 13 Jbeta primers. TCRdb keeps only in-frame clones here, not all; method: immunoSEQ multiplex PCR. The repertoire holds 150,000 to 200,000 clones, with more than 85% as singletons. Germline lookup yields CDR1 SGHTA and CDR2 FQGNSA. With V trimmed by 8 bases and J by 1 base, 2 bases remained unmatched. The CDR3 consists of 13 residues. The record originates from a study of cytomegalovirus exposure and HLA in healthy donors. Nominally healthy donors provided the samples, though records likely missed some immune exposures. Study-wide findings and caveats: Overall, around 150 TCR beta chains were annotated as cytomegalovirus-associated.

The material sequenced was PBMCs. The chain joins TRBV7-2 to TRBJ2-1; TRBD2 matches at 7 bases. The TCR was taken from a woman younger than 30 in good health and CMV-seronegative. The chain's CDR3 is CASGAGSYNEQFF. Written as DNA, the CDR3 is TGTGCCAGCGGAGCGGGGTCCTACAATGAGCAGTTCTTC.